Shown below are 26 T cell receptor beta chains from a single sample sequenced in a study of T cells in women clearing cervical HPV infection. TCRdb's copy holds only in-frame clones and misses some; the assay was immunoSEQ multiplex PCR. This repertoire includes 20,000 to 25,000 clones. Sequenced sample: blood buffy coat. The receptors stem from a woman aged 18 to 75 with a cervical HPV16 infection that either progressed to CIN3+ or cleared (not recorded which).

Of note for this clone: The read ends 3 residues before the CDR3 terminus; that terminus is restored from the germline J gene. J is TRBJ1-2 and V is TRBV5-6, with TRBD1 identical over 11 bases. CDR1 SGHDT and CDR2 YYEEEE come from the germline V gene. The CDR3 covers 15 residues. The DNA read from the CDR3 is TGTGCCAGCACCCGTGGGGACAGGGGGTTCTACGAC. Residues: CASTRGDRGFYD. The whole CDR3 sequence is CASTRGDRGFYDYTF.

Remarks on this clone: The observed sequence ends 3 residues before the CDR3 terminus, with the missing tail filled in from the germline J gene. This chain joins TRBV2 and TRBJ2-3; the D gene is possibly TRBD1 (5 bases). The CDR3 spans 15 residues. Germline-derived CDR1 and CDR2 are SNHLY and FYNNEI. V was shortened by 7 bases and J by 0 bases, with 14 bases between the two germline ends. The CDR3 bases that were read are TGTGCCAGCAAAGATCAAAGGGGCAGCACAGATACG. Protein product: CASKDQRGSTDT. The complete CDR3 reads CASKDQRGSTDTQYF.

Comments on this clone: The read falls 3 residues short of the CDR3 end, and the missing part is taken from the germline J gene. V gene TRBV6-2 or TRBV6-3 combines with J gene TRBJ1-2; tentatively, D is TRBD1 (5 bases). V was cut by 6 bases and J by 5 bases, with 13 bases left in between. Germline CDR1 and CDR2: MNHEY and SVGEGT. CDR3 length: 13 amino acids. The sequenced CDR3 bases are TGTGCCAGCAGCAACGGGGGAATTTATGGC. Its translation is CASSNGGIYG. The CDR3, in full, reads CASSNGGIYGYTF.

Regarding this clone: The read stops 3 residues short of the end of the CDR3; the missing end is completed from the germline J gene. V is TRBV7-2 and J is TRBJ2-4, with TRBD2 matching 7 bases. This CDR3 is built from 15 residues. Germline V gives CDR1 SGHTA, CDR2 FQGNSA. The covered CDR3 bases are TGTGCCAGCAGCCCACCTCCCGGGGGGAAGTATGGT. This sequence encodes CASSPPPGGKYG. The complete CDR3 sequence is CASSPPPGGKYGQYF.

A note on this clone: The read ends 3 residues before the CDR3 terminus; that terminus is restored from the germline J gene. This chain connects TRBV28 to TRBJ2-5, with D possibly being TRBD1 (6 bases). This CDR3 has 15 residues. Trimming took 5 bases from V and 4 from J, leaving 17 bases between them. The germline V gene has CDR1 MDHEN and CDR2 SYDVKM. The CDR3 bases that were read are TGTGCCAGCAGTAGACCAGGGGATGGGGTAGAGACC. Translating gives CASSRPGDGVET. The whole CDR3 region reads CASSRPGDGVETQYF.

To note about this clone: The CDR3 end lies 3 residues beyond the end of the read and is filled in from the germline J gene. The chain employs TRBV9 and TRBJ2-5; the match to TRBD2 covers 9 bases. This CDR3 is 15 amino acids long. The trim removed 0 bases at V and 4 bases at J, leaving 4 bases unmatched. CDR1 and CDR2 (germline): SGDLS, YYNGEE. Partial CDR3 DNA: TGTGCCAGCAGCGTAGAGTTAGCGGGAGCAGAGACC. It yields the protein CASSVELAGAET. The whole CDR3 is CASSVELAGAETQYF.

Worth noting for this clone: Read data end 3 residues before the CDR3 end; the end is taken from the germline J gene. The chain uses TRBV28 and TRBJ1-1; TRBD1 agrees at 9 bases. The CDR3 has 13 amino acids. After removal of 10 bases from V and 3 bases from J, the junction contained 6 bases not matched to a gene. Germline-derived CDR1 and CDR2 are MDHEN and SYDVKM. CDR3 region: CATNDRGYTEAFF. The sequenced part of the CDR3 DNA is TGTGCCACGAACGACAGGGGGTACACTGAA.

As for this clone: The read falls 3 residues short of the CDR3 end, and the missing part is taken from the germline J gene. This chain joins TRBV7-2 and TRBJ2-6, with 8 positions matching TRBD2. Germline V gene data show CDR1 as SGHTA and CDR2 as FQGNSA. The V and J ends lost 11 bases and 4 bases, in that order; junction bases with no gene match: 10. CDR3 length: 15 residues. The CDR3 sequence is CALGRGLGGANVLTF. The sequenced CDR3 bases are TGTGCCCTCGGGAGGGGCCTTGGGGGGGCCAACGTC.

Concerning this clone itself: Sequencing ends 3 residues short of the CDR3 end; the germline J gene provides the rest. V usage is TRBV24-1 and J usage is TRBJ2-7; 15 bases are a match to TRBD2. There are 14 residues in the CDR3. V shed 8 bases, J shed 6 bases, and the junction held 4 bases outside the gene matches. The germline CDR1 and CDR2 sequences are KGHDR and SFDVKD. The covered CDR3 bases are TGTGCCACCACCCCGGGACTAGCGGGAGGCGAG. It encodes CATTPGLAGGE. The full CDR3 sequence reads CATTPGLAGGEQYF.

Turning to this clone: The sequence runs out 3 residues before the end of the CDR3; the remainder is reconstructed from the germline J gene. The V gene is TRBV29-1, the J gene TRBJ2-1; D is perhaps TRBD1 (5 bases). In germline, CDR1 is SQVTM, CDR2 ANQGSEA. Deletions cut 4 bases from V and 0 bases from J, with 7 bases between. CDR3 length: 13 amino acids. The CDR3 here is CSVVRASYNEQFF. The covered CDR3 bases are TGCAGCGTTGTCAGGGCCTCCTACAATGAG.

Regarding this clone: With the read ending 3 residues before the CDR3 end, the germline J gene is used to fill in that end. The J gene is TRBJ2-7, the V gene TRBV2; TRBD2 agrees at 8 bases. Germline-derived CDR1 and CDR2 are SNHLY and FYNNEI. The CDR3 spans 13 residues. Germline trimming cut 8 bases from V and 0 bases from J; bases unmatched to any gene: 3. The chain's CDR3 is CASAGTSSYEQYF. CDR3 DNA, as far as it was read: TGTGCCAGCGCCGGGACTAGCTCCTACGAG.

Worth noting for this clone: From the germline J gene comes the end of the CDR3, since the read stops 3 residues before it. Other DNA sequences in this sample translate to the same CDR3. The chain carries TRBV6-1 and TRBJ2-5, with D possibly being TRBD1 (6 bases). CDR1 is MNHNS and CDR2 is SASEGT in the germline V gene. V was clipped by 4 bases and J by 2 bases, with 11 bases between them. This CDR3 spans 14 amino acids. The DNA read from the CDR3 is TGTGCCAGCAGTGCCCGACAGGCTCAAGAGACC. Encoded protein: CASSARQAQET. The entire CDR3 protein reads CASSARQAQETQYF.

The covered CDR3 bases are TGCAGTGCTAGAGGCGGACTAGCGGGAACACCCTACGAG. It is translated as CSARGGLAGTPYE. From start to end, the CDR3 is CSARGGLAGTPYEQYF. The chain carries TRBV20-1 and TRBJ2-7; 12 bases are a match to TRBD2. The read is 3 residues too short to cover the CDR3 end, so that end is filled in from the germline J gene. The V gene's germline CDR1 is DFQATT and CDR2 SNEGSKA (reference sequence). Trimming cost V 1 base and J 2 bases; bases outside gene matches: 6. This CDR3 is built from 16 residues.

Concerning this clone itself: The CDR3 end is not reached by the read, which stops 3 residues before it; the germline J gene fills it in. V is TRBV20-1 and J is TRBJ2-7, with 9 bases lining up with TRBD2. CDR1 and CDR2 (germline): DFQATT, SNEGSKA (reference sequence). This CDR3 comprises 14 residues. The V gene end was trimmed by 4 bases and the J gene end by 3 bases; junction bases not matched to a gene: 7. CDR3 protein: CSANLAGVGYEQYF. The sequenced part of the CDR3 DNA is TGCAGTGCTAATTTAGCGGGAGTCGGCTACGAG.

Regarding this clone: The read finishes 3 residues shy of the CDR3 end, and the germline J gene is used to complete it. The gene calls are TRBV11-1 and TRBJ2-7, with 10 positions matching TRBD2. From germline, CDR1 is SGHAT and CDR2 FQDESV (reference sequence). After removal of 2 bases from V and 6 bases from J, the junction contained 4 bases not matched to a gene. The CDR3 is made up of 14 amino acids. CDR3 region: CASSLSAGGSEQYF. Incomplete CDR3 DNA: TGTGCCAGCAGCTTATCAGCGGGAGGGTCCGAG. The full variable domain, completed using reference TRBV11-1 and TRBJ2-7, is EAEVAQSPRYKITEKSQAVAFWCDPISGHATLYWYRQILGQGPELLVQFQDESVVDDSQLPKDRFSAERLKGVDSTLKIQPAELGDSAMYLCASSLSAGGSEQYFGPGTRLTVT.

Of note for this clone: The read halts 3 residues ahead of the CDR3 end, with the missing end drawn from the germline J gene. V and J are TRBV20-1 and TRBJ2-7; D possibly corresponds to TRBD2 (6 bases). This CDR3 has 14 residues. CDR1 and CDR2 (germline): DFQATT, SNEGSKA (reference sequence). V lost 0 bases, J lost 4 bases, and 13 bases lay in between. CDR3 sequence: CSARDPLASYEQYF. The CDR3 bases that were read are TGCAGTGCTAGAGATCCCCTAGCGAGTTACGAG.

A note on this clone: The read terminates 3 residues ahead of where the CDR3 ends, so the germline J gene completes it. This chain links TRBV10-3 with TRBJ2-7; maybe TRBD1 (5 bases). The germline V and J ends were trimmed by 4 bases and 5 bases, with 9 bases remaining between them. The length of the CDR3 is 12 residues. In germline, CDR1 is ENHRY, CDR2 SYGVKD. CDR3 region: CAISVIGDEQYF. The sequenced part of the CDR3 DNA is TGTGCCATCAGTGTAATAGGGGACGAG.

As for this clone: The CDR3 end falls 3 residues outside the read, so it is completed with the germline J gene. The chain joins TRBV20-1 to TRBJ2-5; 12 bases align to TRBD1. V lost 3 bases and J lost 4; bases outside the gene matches: 9. Per the germline V gene, CDR1 is DFQATT and CDR2 is SNEGSKA (reference sequence). The CDR3 is 16 amino acids. CDR3 bases read: TGCAGTGCTAGGGGCGTGGGGACAGGGGGCTTAGAGACC. This encodes CSARGVGTGGLET. From start to end, the CDR3 is CSARGVGTGGLETQYF.

The CDR3 reads CASSIAGGPSEQYF. The covered CDR3 bases are TGTGCCAGTAGTATCGCGGGAGGGCCCAGCGAG. The chain joins TRBV19 to TRBJ2-7, with 9 bases that match TRBD2. The read terminates 3 residues before the CDR3 end, so the remaining end is supplied by the germline J gene. The CDR3 loop spans 14 amino acids. Germline loops: CDR1 LNHDA, CDR2 SQIVND (reference sequence). With V trimmed by 3 bases and J by 6 bases, 6 bases remained unmatched.

About this clone: The read ends 3 residues shy of where the CDR3 ends; the end is completed using the germline J gene. The V gene is TRBV20-1, the J gene TRBJ2-7; tentative D call: TRBD2 (7 bases). The CDR3 extends over 13 amino acids. Germline assignment: CDR1 DFQATT and CDR2 SNEGSKA (reference sequence). Trimming left V 6 bases short and J 2 bases short, with 14 bases between. CDR3 in amino acids: CSARGGAAYEQYF. The sequenced CDR3 bases are TGCAGTGCGCGTGGGGGGGCGGCCTACGAG.

The CDR3 here is CASSLRAGNMETQYF. The part of the CDR3 DNA that was read is TGTGCCAGCAGTTTACGGGCAGGGAACATGGAGACC. The chain has TRBV12-3 or TRBV12-4 and TRBJ2-5; tentative D call: TRBD1 (5 bases). The read gets to within 3 residues of the CDR3 end, and the germline J gene fills in the rest. The CDR3 is 15 amino acids. The V and J ends lost 2 bases and 5 bases respectively, with 15 bases between them.

Notes on this clone: The read stops 3 residues short of the end of the CDR3; the missing end is completed from the germline J gene. The J gene is TRBJ2-7, the V gene TRBV2; 8 bases line up with TRBD1. The CDR3 contains 15 residues. V lost 0 bases and J lost 4; bases outside the gene matches: 5. Germline V gene sequence: CDR1 SNHLY, CDR2 FYNNEI. The CDR3 is CASSEAMDRAYEQYF. The sequenced part of the CDR3 DNA is TGTGCCAGCAGTGAAGCGATGGACAGGGCGTACGAG.

Comments on this clone: The CDR3 end is not reached by the read, which stops 3 residues before it; the germline J gene fills it in. V usage is TRBV5-4 and J usage is TRBJ2-2, with TRBD2 matching over 12 bases. From germline, CDR1 is SGHNT and CDR2 YYREEE (reference sequence). The CDR3 consists of 16 residues. Trimming removed 3 bases from V and 6 bases from J; junction bases left unmatched: 6. This chain's CDR3 is CASSSLAGGPSGELFF. CDR3 bases read: TGTGCCAGCAGCTCCCTAGCGGGAGGGCCCTCCGGGGAG. The whole variable domain, filled in from reference TRBV5-4 and TRBJ2-2, reads ETGVTQSPTHLIKTRGQQVTLRCSSQSGHNTVSWYQQALGQGPQFIFQYYREEENGRGNFPPRFSGLQFPNYSSELNVNALELDDSALYLCASSSLAGGPSGELFFGEGSRLTVL.

Regarding this clone: The DNA ends 3 residues before the CDR3 does, and the rest of the CDR3 is filled in from the germline J gene. The V and J genes are TRBV16 and TRBJ2-3; 7 nucleotides match TRBD2. This CDR3 has 16 amino acids. Germline V gives CDR1 KGHSY, CDR2 FQNENV. The V gene end was trimmed by 4 bases and the J gene end by 4 bases; junction bases not matched to a gene: 11. The sequenced CDR3 bases are TGTGCCAGCAGCCCCCGGACTAGTATGGGCGCAGATACG. Amino acids: CASSPRTSMGADT. Given in full, the CDR3 is CASSPRTSMGADTQYF.

With respect to this clone: The read is 3 residues too short to cover the CDR3 end, so that end is filled in from the germline J gene. The chain couples TRBV30 to TRBJ1-1; TRBD1 matches at 7 bases. The CDR3 spans 16 residues. Germline V gene sequence: CDR1 GTSNPN, CDR2 SVGIG (reference sequence). The part of the CDR3 DNA that was read is TGTGCCTGGAGTGTAGGGGGCAGGGTGGTCTCCTACGAG. It translates to CAWSVGGRVVSYE. The full-length CDR3 reads as CAWSVGGRVVSYEAFF.

Concerning this clone itself: The read ends 3 residues shy of where the CDR3 ends; the end is completed using the germline J gene. This chain links TRBV19 with TRBJ1-6; 8 bases agree with TRBD1. Germline CDR1 reads LNHDA; CDR2 reads SQIVND (reference sequence). This CDR3 is built from 14 residues. V shed 5 bases and J 7 bases; nucleotides not matched to a gene: 4. The part of the CDR3 DNA that was read is TGTGCCAGTAGTCCCAGGGACAGGAATTCACCC. This sequence encodes CASSPRDRNSP. Given in full, the CDR3 is CASSPRDRNSPLHF.